This T cell receptor (beta chain) was identified in a study of cytomegalovirus exposure and HLA in healthy donors. PCR primers comprised 60 Vbeta and 13 Jbeta primers. Only in-frame clones appear in the TCRdb table, and some are missing; sequencing was by immunoSEQ multiplex PCR. The table counts approximately 72,000 clones; less than 5.5% lies in the top ten. This CDR3 contains 15 residues. Germline V lookup: CDR1 MNHEY, CDR2 SVGAGI. Study results and caveats: Analysis performed later found roughly 17,000 TCR beta sequences associated with HLA alleles at 0.05 false discovery rate.

In regard to this clone: Its antigen is currently unknown.

This chain links TRBV6-5 with TRBJ2-5, with 9 bases aligning to TRBD1. The J call may be mistaken, given a closer DNA end match to TRBJ2-7. Input material: PBMCs. The clonotype comes from a woman aged 40 to 50 in good health and CMV-seropositive. The CDR3 is CASSYDRGEVYEQYF. The CDR3 DNA sequence: TGTGCCAGCAGTTACGACAGGGGGGAAGTCTACGAGCAGTACTTC.